The 19 T cell receptor beta chains below all came from one sample that was sequenced in a study of radiation and T cells in renal cell carcinoma. Sequencing was performed with immunoSEQ multiplex PCR; in TCRdb, only in-frame clones are kept and a portion is missing. In the table there are 120,000 to 150,000 clones, approximately 90% of which are singletons. Time point denoted: baseline pretreatment blood. Treatment given: 15 Gy SBRT to primary tumor, nephrectomy 4 weeks later. Sequenced material: blood, taken from a patient whose treatment included radiotherapy and nephrectomy. The receptors were gathered from a woman between 65 and 79 years old with renal cell carcinoma.

The J gene is TRBJ2-3, the V gene TRBV7-2, with D perhaps assigned TRBD1 or TRBD2 (6 bases each). The V gene's germline CDR1 is SGHTA and CDR2 FQGNSA. The CDR3 sequence is 16 residues long. V was pared by 1 base and J by 0 bases, with 11 bases between. In nucleotides, the CDR3 is TGTGCCAGCAGCTTAGGCGGGGACACTAGCACAGATACGCAGTATTTT. It specifies CASSLGGDTSTDTQYF.

The chain has TRBV6-5 and TRBJ1-5; a weak D match, TRBD1 (5 bases). V lost 4 bases and J 2 bases, leaving 12 bases between the germline ends. The CDR3 spans 15 residues. From germline, CDR1 is MNHEY and CDR2 SVGAGI. The CDR3 sequence is CASSSGGVGNQPQHF. CDR3 nucleotides: TGTGCCAGCAGTTCGGGGGGTGTGGGCAATCAGCCCCAGCATTTT.

The chain couples TRBV7-9 to TRBJ2-6, with TRBD1 matching over 11 bases. This CDR3 has 18 residues. V shed 1 base, J shed 2 bases, and the junction held 4 bases outside the gene matches. From germline, CDR1 is SEHNR and CDR2 FQNEAQ (reference sequence). This CDR3 is CASSLVGTGGAGANVLTF. CDR3 DNA: TGTGCCAGCAGCTTAGTGGGGACAGGGGGAGCTGGGGCCAACGTCCTGACTTTC. Together with reference TRBV7-9 and TRBJ2-6, the CDR3 gives the full variable domain: DTGVSQNPRHKITKRGQNVTFRCDPISEHNRLYWYRQTLGQGPEFLTYFQNEAQLEKSRLLSDRFSAERPKGSFSTLEIQRTEQGDSAMYLCASSLVGTGGAGANVLTFGAGSRLTVL.

The rearrangement links TRBV7-9 to TRBJ2-5, with D possibly being TRBD2 (5 bases). The CDR3 extends over 12 amino acids. Germline values: CDR1 SEHNR, CDR2 FQNEAQ (reference sequence). V shed 6 bases and J shed 5 bases, with 10 bases lying between them. The CDR3 nucleotides read TGTGCCAGCAGTATAGCGCGGGAGACCCAGTACTTC. Protein sequence: CASSIARETQYF.

The chain joins TRBV11-2 to TRBJ1-1, with 8 bases fitting TRBD1. V was pared by 4 bases and J by 1 base, with 2 bases of the junction left unmatched. This CDR3 comprises 14 residues. CDR1 is SGHAT and CDR2 is FQNNGV in the germline V gene. CDR3 protein: CASSSGQANTEAFF. DNA of the CDR3: TGTGCCAGCAGCTCGGGACAGGCGAACACTGAAGCTTTCTTT.

A single count supports this clone. The rearrangement uses TRBV9 and TRBJ2-3; a possible D gene is TRBD1 (6 bases). This CDR3 contains 17 residues. V lost 3 bases and J lost 5, with 22 bases in between. Germline CDR1 reads SGDLS; CDR2 reads YYNGEE. The CDR3 loop is CASSAGRTNRAKDTQYF. DNA of the CDR3: TGTGCCAGCAGCGCAGGCAGAACAAACAGGGCGAAAGATACGCAGTATTTT.

The J gene is TRBJ2-2, the V gene TRBV9; D remains unclear. Germline assignment: CDR1 SGDLS and CDR2 YYNGEE. Trimming cost V 0 bases and J 7 bases, with 10 bases left between them. CDR3 size: 14 residues. CDR3 in amino acids: CASSVGADRGELFF. CDR3 coding DNA: TGTGCCAGCAGCGTAGGGGCCGACCGCGGGGAGCTGTTTTTT.

DNA for the CDR3: TGTGCCAGCAGTGAAGCAGAGGGACGGAAAAATGAAAAACTGTTTTTT. Protein sequence: CASSEAEGRKNEKLFF. The chain employs TRBV2 and TRBJ1-4, with D possibly being TRBD1 (5 bases). The V end lost 0 bases, the J end lost 5 bases, and 13 bases lay between the germline ends. Germline V gene sequence: CDR1 SNHLY, CDR2 FYNNEI. CDR3 length: 16 amino acids.

The chain recombines TRBV27 with TRBJ1-2, with 8 bases aligning to TRBD1. Germline CDR1 and CDR2: MNHEY and SMNVEV (reference sequence). The junction had 4 bases not matched to a gene; V was cut back by 5 bases and J by 5 bases. The CDR3 has 13 residues. CDR3 residues: CASSPDRAYGYTF. The CDR3 DNA reads TGTGCCAGCAGTCCGGACAGGGCATATGGCTACACCTTC.

This clone was recorded only once. The chain uses TRBV27 and TRBJ2-1; 7 positions match TRBD1. Losses at the gene ends were 4 bases for V and 0 bases for J; bases not matched to a gene: 3. This CDR3 comprises 15 residues. Germline assignment: CDR1 MNHEY and CDR2 SMNVEV (reference sequence). CDR3: CASSSTGVSYNEQFF. The CDR3 nucleotides read TGTGCCAGCAGTTCCACAGGGGTCTCCTACAATGAGCAGTTCTTC.

This clone is a singleton in its sample. V usage is TRBV5-4 and J usage is TRBJ1-1; TRBD1 is a possible D gene (5 bases). V shed 0 bases and J shed 3 bases, with 15 bases lying between them. Germline-derived CDR1 and CDR2 are SGHNT and YYREEE (reference sequence). The CDR3 totals 16 residues. CDR3 nucleotides: TGTGCCAGCAGCTTGGGTGTCAGGGCGGGCGACACTGAAGCTTTCTTT. It translates to CASSLGVRAGDTEAFF.

The J gene is TRBJ2-1, the V gene TRBV13; D is tentatively TRBD1 or TRBD2 (5 bases each). Deletions cut 6 bases from V and 0 bases from J, with 12 bases between. This CDR3 region has 15 residues. CDR1 PRHDT and CDR2 FYEKMQ come from the germline V gene (reference sequence). The CDR3 loop is CASRTAGASYNEQFF. The DNA of the CDR3 is TGTGCCAGCAGAACCGCCGGGGCCTCCTACAATGAGCAGTTCTTC.

V usage is TRBV6-4 and J usage is TRBJ2-7; 12 nucleotides agree with TRBD1. The CDR3 contains 16 residues. CDR1 and CDR2 (germline): MRHNA, SNTAGT. V gave up 6 bases and J gave up 2 bases; unmatched junction bases: 8. CDR3 residues: CASRYTGTGGPYEQYF. As DNA, the CDR3 is TGTGCCAGCAGATACACCGGGACAGGGGGCCCCTACGAGCAGTACTTC.

The CDR3 DNA reads as TGTGCCAGCAGGGAACCACAGGGGATGAACACTGAAGCTTTCTTT. Protein product: CASREPQGMNTEAFF. The genes are TRBV2 and TRBJ1-1; 7 bases are shared with TRBD1. Germline CDR1 is SNHLY and CDR2 is FYNNEI. Germline trimming cut 6 bases from V and 0 bases from J; bases unmatched to any gene: 7. The CDR3 loop spans 15 amino acids.

Regarding this clone: An end of the junction does not agree with germline; a read error may underlie this. The chain employs TRBV9 and TRBJ2-5; D is possibly TRBD1 (5 bases). The J call may be mistaken, given a closer DNA end match to TRBJ2-7. Germline V gene lookup returns CDR1 SGDLS and CDR2 YYNGEE. The CDR3 is 13 residues long. In nucleotides, the CDR3 is TGTGCCAGCAGTGTAGACAGCGTCTACGAGCAGTACTTC. Amino acid sequence: CASSVDSVYEQYF.

This clone was seen only a few times. The V and J genes are TRBV6-5 and TRBJ1-1; D is perhaps TRBD1 (5 bases). CDR1 MNHEY and CDR2 SVGAGI come from the germline V gene. The V end lost 4 bases, the J end lost 6 bases, and 15 bases lay between the germline ends. The CDR3 runs to 14 residues. CDR3 sequence reads: CASSSYQGYAEAFF. DNA of the CDR3: TGTGCCAGCAGTTCTTATCAGGGCTACGCTGAAGCTTTCTTT.

This clone turned up a few times. J is TRBJ1-5 and V is TRBV9, with D uncertain. Germline CDR1 and CDR2: SGDLS and YYNGEE. The CDR3 is 16 amino acids. Trimming removed 0 bases from V and 5 bases from J, with 15 bases in between. The CDR3 coding sequence is TGTGCCAGCAGCGTAGTCCCCGCCCCGGGTGATCAGCCCCAGCATTTT. It yields the protein CASSVVPAPGDQPQHF.

V gene TRBV19 combines with J gene TRBJ2-7, with TRBD2 identical over 7 bases. CDR3 length: 16 residues. The germline gives CDR1 LNHDA, CDR2 SQIVND (reference sequence). The ends lost 2 bases at V and 0 bases at J; junction bases unmatched: 7. The CDR3 here is CASSIQLASSSYEQYF. In nucleotides, the CDR3 is TGTGCCAGTAGTATACAACTAGCGTCGAGCTCCTACGAGCAGTACTTC. The full variable domain, in which reference TRBV19 and TRBJ2-7 provide the parts outside the CDR3, is DGGITQSPKYLFRKEGQNVTLSCEQNLNHDAMYWYRQDPGQGLRLIYYSQIVNDFQKGDIAEGYSVSREKKESFPLTVTSAQKNPTAFYLCASSIQLASSSYEQYFGPGTRLTVT.

The chain joins TRBV7-2 to TRBJ2-7, with 8 bases matching TRBD1. Germline CDR1 is SGHTA and CDR2 is FQGNSA. After removal of 2 bases from V and 1 base from J, the junction contained 7 bases not matched to a gene. There are 16 residues in the CDR3. The CDR3 spells CASSLRQGFGSYEQYF. The CDR3 nucleotides are TGTGCCAGCAGCTTACGACAGGGGTTTGGGTCCTACGAGCAGTACTTC.